The 17 T cell receptor beta chains listed next were all sequenced from one sample in a study of T cell changes during pregnancy in multiple sclerosis. Only in-frame clones appear in the TCRdb table, and some are missing; sequencing was by immunoSEQ multiplex PCR. The sample includes 35,000 to 45,000 clones, about 89% of them seen just once. The sample was CD4+ T cells from peripheral blood mononuclear cells, taken in the first trimester of pregnancy. The receptor set was obtained from a female donor with multiple sclerosis, enrolled in a pregnancy study.

Only one count was recorded for this clone. V gene TRBV7-6 combines with J gene TRBJ2-5; D gene unclear. V shed 2 bases and J shed 5 bases, with 12 bases lying between them. The CDR3 length is 14 residues. Germline V gives CDR1 SGHVS, CDR2 FNYEAQ. CDR3 in DNA: TGTGCCAGCAGCTTAAACGGCCCGGAGGAGACCCAGTACTTC. Translated, it gives CASSLNGPEETQYF.

The rearrangement uses TRBV7-9 and TRBJ1-2; 8 nucleotides line up with TRBD1. The J segment lost 5 bases and the V segment lost 5 bases, leaving 7 bases of the junction unmatched. From germline, CDR1 is SEHNR and CDR2 FQNEAQ (reference sequence). The CDR3 has 14 amino acids. CDR3 protein: CASSRGTGTYGYTF. CDR3 nucleotides: TGTGCCAGCAGCCGAGGGACAGGCACGTATGGCTACACCTTC. Looking up the rest from reference TRBV7-9 and TRBJ1-2 gives the full variable domain: DTGVSQNPRHKITKRGQNVTFRCDPISEHNRLYWYRQTLGQGPEFLTYFQNEAQLEKSRLLSDRFSAERPKGSFSTLEIQRTEQGDSAMYLCASSRGTGTYGYTFGSGTRLTVV.

The chain carries TRBV27 and TRBJ2-7, with D possibly matching TRBD1 (5 bases). Trimming took off 2 bases at V and 5 bases at J, with 19 bases between the two ends. CDR1 and CDR2 (germline): MNHEY, SMNVEV (reference sequence). The CDR3 contains 16 residues. The CDR3 protein is CASSLDDSSYDHEQYF. CDR3 in DNA: TGTGCCAGCAGTTTAGATGACAGCTCCTACGACCACGAGCAGTACTTC.

This chain uses TRBV9 with TRBJ1-5; weak D call: TRBD1 (6 bases). The germline CDR1 and CDR2 sequences are SGDLS and YYNGEE. V was cut by 3 bases and J by 0 bases, with 10 bases left in between. This CDR3 comprises 15 residues. CDR3 bases: TGTGCCAGCAGCGCGGACAGCTATAGCAATCAGCCCCAGCATTTT. Its protein is CASSADSYSNQPQHF.

This clone was detected once. The gene calls are TRBV18 and TRBJ1-5; 10 bases fit TRBD1. V lost 3 bases, J lost 4 bases, and 6 bases stayed unmatched. The germline V gene has CDR1 KGHSH and CDR2 LQKENI. The CDR3 is 16 residues long. The CDR3 DNA sequence: TGTGCCAGCTCACCCGCGGGGACAGGGGTAAATCAGCCCCAGCATTTT. Protein: CASSPAGTGVNQPQHF. Full variable domain (rest looked up from reference TRBV18 and TRBJ1-5): NAGVMQNPRHLVRRRGQEARLRCSPMKGHSHVYWYRQLPEEGLKFMVYLQKENIIDESGMPKERFSAEFPKEGPSILRIQQVVRGDSAAYFCASSPAGTGVNQPQHFGDGTRLSIL.

The rearrangement uses TRBV5-6 and TRBJ1-1, with D hard to call. With 0 bases removed from V and 1 base from J, the gap between germline ends came to 7 bases. Per the germline V gene, CDR1 is SGHDT and CDR2 is YYEEEE. The CDR3 length is 14 residues. The CDR3: CASSLGQRNTEAFF. The CDR3 nucleotides read TGTGCCAGCAGCTTGGGACAAAGGAACACTGAAGCTTTCTTT.

For the CDR3, the DNA is TGTGCCAGCAGCCCGGACAGGCTTAACACTGAAGCTTTCTTT. Encoded protein: CASSPDRLNTEAFF. The chain employs TRBV6-4 and TRBJ1-1; the match to TRBD1 covers 7 bases. V lost 6 bases, J lost 2 bases, and 6 bases stayed unmatched. The CDR3 contains 14 residues. Germline lookup yields CDR1 MRHNA and CDR2 SNTAGT.

The rearrangement joins TRBV5-1 to TRBJ2-7; D is possibly TRBD1 (5 bases). CDR1 and CDR2 from the germline V gene are SGHRS and YFSETQ. Deletions cut 0 bases from V and 0 bases from J, with 7 bases between. CDR3 size: 14 residues. The CDR3 DNA is TGCGCCAGCAGCTTGGGACAGTCCTCCTACGAGCAGTACTTC. Encoded protein: CASSLGQSSYEQYF.

The chain employs TRBV30 and TRBJ1-2; 9 bases map to TRBD1. Losses at the gene ends were 0 bases for V and 6 bases for J; bases not matched to a gene: 8. Germline CDR1 reads GTSNPN; CDR2 reads SVGIG (reference sequence). This CDR3 comprises 15 residues. CDR3 DNA: TGTGCCTGGAGTGTACTGAGACAGGGGGTCCATGGCTACACCTTC. Protein: CAWSVLRQGVHGYTF.

The chain joins TRBV7-8 to TRBJ2-5, with 7 bases fitting TRBD2. The length of the CDR3 is 19 residues. Germline lookup yields CDR1 SGHVS and CDR2 FQNEAQ. The V gene end was trimmed by 1 base and the J gene end by 5 bases; junction bases not matched to a gene: 19. DNA of the CDR3: TGTGCCAGCAGCTTAGTAAGGGCTAGCGGAGGACCCAAGGGGGAGACCCAGTACTTC. This codes for CASSLVRASGGPKGETQYF.

The chain joins TRBV2 to TRBJ1-3, with 10 bases fitting TRBD1. The J segment lost 8 bases and the V segment lost 6 bases, leaving 10 bases of the junction unmatched. The germline CDR1 and CDR2 sequences are SNHLY and FYNNEI. This CDR3 is built from 15 residues. This CDR3 reads CASSARTGGGDTIYF. CDR3 nucleotides: TGTGCCAGCAGCGCCCGGACAGGGGGTGGGGACACCATATATTTT.

The CDR3 loop is CASSPRDRGRNEQFF. Written as DNA, the CDR3 is TGTGCCAGCAGCCCACGGGACAGGGGAAGGAATGAGCAGTTCTTC. The chain links TRBV7-9 to TRBJ2-1; TRBD1 agrees at 10 bases. With V trimmed by 5 bases and J by 7 bases, 8 bases remained unmatched. The CDR3 consists of 15 residues. Germline CDR1 and CDR2: SEHNR and FQNEAQ (reference sequence). The full variable domain, in which reference TRBV7-9 and TRBJ2-1 provide the parts outside the CDR3, is DTGVSQNPRHKITKRGQNVTFRCDPISEHNRLYWYRQTLGQGPEFLTYFQNEAQLEKSRLLSDRFSAERPKGSFSTLEIQRTEQGDSAMYLCASSPRDRGRNEQFFGPGTRLTVL.

The CDR3 sequence is CASSQDELSTDTQYF. DNA of the CDR3: TGCGCCAGCAGCCAAGATGAGCTTAGCACAGATACGCAGTATTTT. J is TRBJ2-3 and V is TRBV4-3; D is undetermined. This CDR3 region has 15 residues. The germline V and J ends were trimmed by 0 bases and 0 bases, with 7 bases remaining between them. The germline V gene encodes CDR1 LGHNA and CDR2 YSLEER.

The gene calls are TRBV30 and TRBJ2-5, with 10 positions matching TRBD2. J gave up 5 bases and V 0 bases, and 6 bases lay outside the gene matches. Germline V gene lookup returns CDR1 GTSNPN and CDR2 SVGIG (reference sequence). This CDR3 spans 15 amino acids. The CDR3 spells CAWSVSSGRSETQYF. The CDR3 DNA follows: TGTGCCTGGAGTGTATCTAGCGGGAGATCGGAGACCCAGTACTTC.

The V and J genes are TRBV5-1 and TRBJ2-7, with 8 bases identical to TRBD1. Germline-derived CDR1 and CDR2 are SGHRS and YFSETQ. The junction had 11 bases not matched to a gene; V was cut back by 4 bases and J by 5 bases. CDR3 length equals 15 residues. The CDR3 loop reads CASSVDGQGIHEQYF. DNA of the CDR3: TGCGCCAGCAGCGTCGACGGACAGGGAATCCACGAGCAGTACTTC.

This clone appeared once. The J gene is TRBJ1-2, the V gene TRBV15; 10 bases are shared with TRBD1. This CDR3 has 17 residues. With 0 bases clipped from V and 4 bases from J, the junction kept 8 bases outside the gene matches. Germline V gives CDR1 LNHNV, CDR2 YYDKDF (reference sequence). CDR3 in DNA: TGTGCCACCAGCAGAGATTTTAGGACAGGGGGGGTCTATGGCTACACCTTC. It yields the protein CATSRDFRTGGVYGYTF.

This chain joins TRBV15 and TRBJ1-2, with TRBD1 matching 9 bases. In germline, CDR1 is LNHNV, CDR2 YYDKDF (reference sequence). The CDR3 extends over 15 amino acids. V trimming: 6 bases; J trimming: 8 bases; junction bases outside the gene matches: 13. CDR3 nucleotide sequence: TGTGCCACCAGTCTGCCTGACGGGACAGGGAAGGGCTACACCTTC. Protein product: CATSLPDGTGKGYTF. Based on the CDR3 plus reference TRBV15 and TRBJ1-2, the full variable domain is DAMVIQNPRYQVTQFGKPVTLSCSQTLNHNVMYWYQQKSSQAPKLLFHYYDKDFNNEADTPDNFQSRRPNTSFCFLDIRSPGLGDTAMYLCATSLPDGTGKGYTFGSGTRLTVV.